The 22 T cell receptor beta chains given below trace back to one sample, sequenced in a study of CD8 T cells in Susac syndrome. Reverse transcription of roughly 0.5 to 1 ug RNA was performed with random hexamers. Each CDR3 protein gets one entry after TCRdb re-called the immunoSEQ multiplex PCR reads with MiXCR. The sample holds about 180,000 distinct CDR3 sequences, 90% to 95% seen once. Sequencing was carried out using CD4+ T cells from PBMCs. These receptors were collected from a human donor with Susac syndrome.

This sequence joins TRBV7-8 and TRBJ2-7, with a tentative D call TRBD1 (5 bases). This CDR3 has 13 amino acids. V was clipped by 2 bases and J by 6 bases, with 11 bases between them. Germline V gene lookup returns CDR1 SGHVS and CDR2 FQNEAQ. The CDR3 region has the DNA TGTGCCAGCAGCTTAAACAGGATGGGCGAGCAGTACTTC. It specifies CASSLNRMGEQYF.

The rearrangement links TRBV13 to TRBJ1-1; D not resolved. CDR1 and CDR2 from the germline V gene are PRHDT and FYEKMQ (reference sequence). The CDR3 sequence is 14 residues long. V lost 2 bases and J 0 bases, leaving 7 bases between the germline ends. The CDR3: CASSLQSVNTEAFF. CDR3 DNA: TGTGCCAGCAGCTTACAGTCCGTGAACACTGAAGCTTTCTTT.

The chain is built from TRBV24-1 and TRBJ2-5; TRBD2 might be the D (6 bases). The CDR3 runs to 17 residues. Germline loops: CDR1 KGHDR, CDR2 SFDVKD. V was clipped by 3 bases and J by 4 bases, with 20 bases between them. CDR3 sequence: CATSDARGGSRGETQYF. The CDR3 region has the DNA TGTGCCACCAGTGATGCCCGGGGAGGTTCGAGGGGAGAGACCCAGTACTTC.

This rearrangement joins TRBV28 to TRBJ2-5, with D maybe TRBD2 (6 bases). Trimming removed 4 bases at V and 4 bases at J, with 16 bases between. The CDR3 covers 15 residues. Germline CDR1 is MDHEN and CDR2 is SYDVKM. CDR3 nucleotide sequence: TGTGCCAGCAGTTCCTCACTCGGGGGAGGAGAGACCCAGTACTTC. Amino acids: CASSSSLGGGETQYF.

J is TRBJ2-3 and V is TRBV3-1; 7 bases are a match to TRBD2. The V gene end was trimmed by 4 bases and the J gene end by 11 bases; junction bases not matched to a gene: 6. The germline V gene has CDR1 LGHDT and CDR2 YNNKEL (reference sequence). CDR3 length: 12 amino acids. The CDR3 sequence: CASSPRERGQYF. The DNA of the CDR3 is TGTGCCAGCAGCCCGCGGGAGCGGGGGCAGTATTTT.

DNA for the CDR3: TGTGCCAGCACCGCTCGAGGGGGGGAGACCCAGTACTTC. Translating gives CASTARGGETQYF. V and J are TRBV3-1 and TRBJ2-5; D may correspond to TRBD1 or TRBD2 (6 bases each). This CDR3 has 13 amino acids. Germline V gene lookup returns CDR1 LGHDT and CDR2 YNNKEL (reference sequence). V lost 7 bases, J lost 5 bases, and 14 bases lay in between.

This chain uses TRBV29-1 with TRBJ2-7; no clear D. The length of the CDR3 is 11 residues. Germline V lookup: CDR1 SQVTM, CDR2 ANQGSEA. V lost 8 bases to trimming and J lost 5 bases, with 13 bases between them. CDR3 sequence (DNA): TGCAGCATCGGACCCTCAGACGAGCAGTACTTC. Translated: CSIGPSDEQYF.

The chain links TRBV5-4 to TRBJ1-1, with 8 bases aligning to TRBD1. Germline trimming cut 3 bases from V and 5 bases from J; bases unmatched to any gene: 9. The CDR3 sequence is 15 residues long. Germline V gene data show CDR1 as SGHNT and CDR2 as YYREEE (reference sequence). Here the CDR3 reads CASSYERTGRTEAFF. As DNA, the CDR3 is TGTGCCAGCAGCTATGAACGGACAGGGAGGACTGAAGCTTTCTTT. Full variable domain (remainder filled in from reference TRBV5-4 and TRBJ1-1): ETGVTQSPTHLIKTRGQQVTLRCSSQSGHNTVSWYQQALGQGPQFIFQYYREEENGRGNFPPRFSGLQFPNYSSELNVNALELDDSALYLCASSYERTGRTEAFFGQGTRLTVV.

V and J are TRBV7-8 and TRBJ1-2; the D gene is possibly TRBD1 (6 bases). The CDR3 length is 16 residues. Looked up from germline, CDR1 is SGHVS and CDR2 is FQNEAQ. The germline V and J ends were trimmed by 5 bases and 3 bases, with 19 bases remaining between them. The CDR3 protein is CASSPWGQQIDYGYTF. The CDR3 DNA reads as TGTGCCAGCAGCCCATGGGGACAACAGATAGACTATGGCTACACCTTC.

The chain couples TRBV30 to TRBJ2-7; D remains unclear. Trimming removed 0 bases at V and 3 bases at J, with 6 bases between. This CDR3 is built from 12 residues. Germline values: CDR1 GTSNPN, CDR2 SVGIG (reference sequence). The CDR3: CAWSVQNYEQYF. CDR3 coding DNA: TGTGCCTGGAGTGTACAGAACTACGAGCAGTACTTC.

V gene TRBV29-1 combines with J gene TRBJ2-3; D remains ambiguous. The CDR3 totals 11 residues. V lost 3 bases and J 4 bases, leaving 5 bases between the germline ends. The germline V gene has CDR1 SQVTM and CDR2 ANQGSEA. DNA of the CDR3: TGCAGCGTTGACGAATCAGATACGCAGTATTTT. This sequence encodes CSVDESDTQYF.

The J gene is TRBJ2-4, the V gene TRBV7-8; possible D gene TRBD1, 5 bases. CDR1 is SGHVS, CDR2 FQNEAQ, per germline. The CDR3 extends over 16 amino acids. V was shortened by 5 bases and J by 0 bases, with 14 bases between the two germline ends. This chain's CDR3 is CASSATERLAKNIQYF. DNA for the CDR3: TGTGCCAGCAGCGCGACAGAACGTCTAGCCAAAAACATTCAGTACTTC.

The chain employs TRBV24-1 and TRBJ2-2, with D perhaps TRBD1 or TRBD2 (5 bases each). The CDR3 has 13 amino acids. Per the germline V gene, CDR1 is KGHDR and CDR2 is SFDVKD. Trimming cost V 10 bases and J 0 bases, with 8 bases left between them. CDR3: CATGTANTGELFF. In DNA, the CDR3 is TGTGCCACTGGGACGGCGAACACCGGGGAGCTGTTTTTT.

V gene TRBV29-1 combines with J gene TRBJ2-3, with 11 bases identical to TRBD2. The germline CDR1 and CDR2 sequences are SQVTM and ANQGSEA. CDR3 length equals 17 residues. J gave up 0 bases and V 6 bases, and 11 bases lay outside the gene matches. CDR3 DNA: TGCAGCGTAAAGTACCTAGCGGGGGGCCATAGCACAGATACGCAGTATTTT. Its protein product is CSVKYLAGGHSTDTQYF.

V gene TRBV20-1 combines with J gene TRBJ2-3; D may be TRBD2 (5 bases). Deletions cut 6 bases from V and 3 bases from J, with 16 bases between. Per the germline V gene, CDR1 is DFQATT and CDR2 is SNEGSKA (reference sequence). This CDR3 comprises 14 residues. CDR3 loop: CSAPMMLATDTQYF. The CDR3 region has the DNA TGCAGTGCCCCCATGATGCTAGCAACAGATACGCAGTATTTT.

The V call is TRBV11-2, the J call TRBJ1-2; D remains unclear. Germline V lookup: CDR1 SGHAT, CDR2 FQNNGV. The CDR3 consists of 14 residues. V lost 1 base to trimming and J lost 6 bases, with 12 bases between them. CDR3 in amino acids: CASSLAHYGDGYTF. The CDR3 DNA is TGTGCCAGCAGCTTAGCCCATTACGGGGATGGCTACACCTTC.

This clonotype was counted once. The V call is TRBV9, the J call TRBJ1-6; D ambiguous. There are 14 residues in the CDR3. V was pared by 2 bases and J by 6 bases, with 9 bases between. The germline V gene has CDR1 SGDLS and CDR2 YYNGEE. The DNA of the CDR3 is TGTGCCAGCAGCGTCAACCGAGCTAATTCACCCCTCCACTTT. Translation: CASSVNRANSPLHF.

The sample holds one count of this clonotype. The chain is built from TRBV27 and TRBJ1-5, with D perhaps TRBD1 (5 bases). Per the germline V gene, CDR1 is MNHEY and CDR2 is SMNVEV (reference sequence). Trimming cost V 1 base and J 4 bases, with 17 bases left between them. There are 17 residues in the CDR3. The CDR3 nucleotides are TGTGCCAGCAGTTTATACTCGAGCCAGGGCTCAAATCAGCCCCAGCATTTT. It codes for CASSLYSSQGSNQPQHF.

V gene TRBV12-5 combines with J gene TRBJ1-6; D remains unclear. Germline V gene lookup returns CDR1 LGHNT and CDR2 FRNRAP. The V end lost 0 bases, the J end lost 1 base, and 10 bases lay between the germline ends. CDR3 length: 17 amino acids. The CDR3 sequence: CASGLVLLGSYNSPLHF. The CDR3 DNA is TGTGCTAGTGGTTTGGTCCTCCTTGGGTCCTATAATTCACCCCTCCACTTT.

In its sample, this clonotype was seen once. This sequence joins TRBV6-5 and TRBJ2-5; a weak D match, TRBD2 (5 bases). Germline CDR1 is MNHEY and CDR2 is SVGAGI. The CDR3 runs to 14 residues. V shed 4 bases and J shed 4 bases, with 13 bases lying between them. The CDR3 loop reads CASSSWTPPETQYF. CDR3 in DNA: TGTGCCAGCAGTTCCTGGACTCCTCCAGAGACCCAGTACTTC.

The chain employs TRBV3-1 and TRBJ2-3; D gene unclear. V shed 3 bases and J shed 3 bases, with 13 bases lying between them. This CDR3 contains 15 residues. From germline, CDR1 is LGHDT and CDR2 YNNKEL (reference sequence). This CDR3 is CASSHVAAKTDTQYF. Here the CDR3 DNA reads TGTGCCAGCAGCCACGTTGCGGCGAAAACAGATACGCAGTATTTT.

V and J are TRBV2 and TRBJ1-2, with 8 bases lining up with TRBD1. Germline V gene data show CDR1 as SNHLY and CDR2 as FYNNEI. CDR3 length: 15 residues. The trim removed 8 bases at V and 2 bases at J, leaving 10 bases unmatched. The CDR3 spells CASVAGGAQNYGYTF. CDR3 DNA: TGTGCCAGCGTAGCAGGGGGCGCCCAGAACTATGGCTACACCTTC. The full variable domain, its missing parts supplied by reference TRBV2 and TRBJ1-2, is EPEVTQTPSHQVTQMGQEVILRCVPISNHLYFYWYRQILGQKVEFLVSFYNNEISEKSEIFDDQFSVERPDGSNFTLKIRSTKLEDSAMYFCASVAGGAQNYGYTFGSGTRLTVV.